This T cell receptor beta chain was documented in a study of cytomegalovirus exposure and HLA in healthy donors. The wider study: Earlier results showed almost 120 million unique TCR beta sequences derived from some 190 million T cells.

This CDR3 contains 16 residues. The germline V and J ends were trimmed by 0 bases and 4 bases, with 15 bases remaining between them. Germline values: CDR1 LGHNA, CDR2 YSLEER. Primers for the PCR totalled 60 Vbeta and 13 Jbeta. Clones were read by immunoSEQ multiplex PCR, and TCRdb kept only the in-frame ones, dropping some. This table holds 80,000 to 100,000 clones, roughly 73% found once. In the case of this clone: The antigen remains undetermined.

Study-wide findings and caveats: The authors later linked a missense DCLRE1C variant to TCR beta V- and J-gene trimming.

This chain links TRBV4-3 with TRBJ1-1, with no clear D. What was sequenced was PBMCs. The sequence derives from a man aged 35-49 years in good health and CMV-seronegative. The CDR3 DNA is TGCGCCAGCAGCCAAGATTGGTCTAATCCAGGCACTGAAGCTTTCTTT. Amino acid sequence: CASSQDWSNPGTEAFF.